The sequence of this TCR beta chain was determined in a study of blood T cell repertoires in COVID-19. Across the study: The analysed material was cDNA or gDNA that came from T cells, B-cell-depleted T cells, or PBMCs.

In the original workflow: Amplification of reference gene primers provided the estimated nucleated cell counts. Profiling relied on immunoSEQ multiplex PCR, and the TCRdb table lists in-frame clones only, not all of them. V and J calls and clone size come straight from that table; D and trimming were deduced from the DNA. The table has approximately 88,000 clones, nearly 80% seen once. This clone has only one observation. The ends were cut back, 3 bases at V and 2 bases at J, with 9 bases in the middle. The germline V gene encodes CDR1 LNHNV and CDR2 YYDKDF (reference sequence). This CDR3 has 14 residues. Seattle researchers signed up patients amid active infection and tracked them longitudinally.

The sequence came from a man in his 70s with COVID-19, enrolled during active disease. The source material was peripheral blood. The genes are TRBV15 and TRBJ2-3, with D uncertain. The CDR3 nucleotides read TGTGCCACCAGCAGTGGGCCTACCACAGATACGCAGTATTTT. Its protein product is CATSSGPTTDTQYF.